The 23 T cell receptor beta chains below come from one sample, sequenced in a study of blood T cell repertoires in COVID-19. Some clones are missing from TCRdb's copy, which holds only in-frame ones; the method was immunoSEQ multiplex PCR. Of about 130,000 clones listed, roughly two thirds are singletons. Source material: peripheral blood. The receptors originated from a woman aged 70-85 years with acute or convalescent COVID-19.

V gene TRBV6-5 combines with J gene TRBJ1-4; the D gene is possibly TRBD1 (6 bases). This CDR3 is built from 11 residues. V dropped 6 bases and J dropped 8 bases, with 7 bases sitting between them. Germline V gene data show CDR1 as MNHEY and CDR2 as SVGAGI. CDR3 in DNA: TGTGCCAGCAGGGGGACAGAAAAACTGTTTTTT. Translation: CASRGTEKLFF.

This clone was observed a few times. In nucleotides, the CDR3 is TGTGCCAGCAGCTTATTCAGGAGGGCTACAGATACGCAGTATTTT. Translation: CASSLFRRATDTQYF. The rearrangement links TRBV11-2 to TRBJ2-3, with a tentative D call TRBD2 (6 bases). Germline loops: CDR1 SGHAT, CDR2 FQNNGV. Trimming shortened V by 2 bases and J by 3 bases, and 12 bases separated the two germline ends. The CDR3 contains 15 residues. Looking up the rest from reference TRBV11-2 and TRBJ2-3 gives the full variable domain: EAGVAQSPRYKIIEKRQSVAFWCNPISGHATLYWYQQILGQGPKLLIQFQNNGVVDDSQLPKDRFSAERLKGVDSTLKIQPAKLEDSAVYLCASSLFRRATDTQYFGPGTRLTVL.

This chain uses TRBV9 with TRBJ1-3, with no clear D. With 3 bases removed from V and 3 bases from J, the gap between germline ends came to 13 bases. There are 15 residues in the CDR3. Germline V lookup: CDR1 SGDLS, CDR2 YYNGEE. The CDR3 loop reads CASSGPSGVGNTIYF. The CDR3 bases are TGTGCCAGCAGCGGTCCGAGCGGAGTTGGAAACACCATATATTTT.

This clone was observed once. The CDR3 DNA sequence: TGTGCCAGCAGTGAGACAGGGGGCGCCGTAAATTCACCCCTCCACTTT. Translation gives CASSETGGAVNSPLHF. This chain connects TRBV2 to TRBJ1-6; 10 nucleotides match TRBD1. Losses at the gene ends were 3 bases for V and 7 bases for J; bases not matched to a gene: 6. In germline, CDR1 is SNHLY, CDR2 FYNNEI. CDR3 size: 16 residues.

This sequence joins TRBV5-1 and TRBJ2-6; unclear D gene. The CDR3 runs to 15 residues. The V and J ends lost 6 bases and 4 bases respectively, with 14 bases between them. Germline V gene lookup returns CDR1 SGHRS and CDR2 YFSETQ. CDR3 region: CASTTSQAGANVLTF. As DNA, the CDR3 is TGCGCCAGCACAACAAGCCAGGCCGGGGCCAACGTCCTGACTTTC.

The chain combines TRBV27 with TRBJ2-7; D gene ambiguous. This CDR3 is 15 amino acids long. CDR1 is MNHEY and CDR2 is SMNVEV in the germline V gene (reference sequence). Trimming left V 0 bases short and J 2 bases short, with 11 bases between. The CDR3 here is CASSLSSFPPYEQYF. The DNA for the CDR3 is TGTGCCAGCAGTTTATCATCCTTTCCTCCCTACGAGCAGTACTTC.

The rearrangement uses TRBV28 and TRBJ1-5; possibly TRBD1 for D (5 bases). V lost 4 bases to trimming and J lost 3 bases, with 16 bases between them. The CDR3 contains 16 residues. Germline CDR1 and CDR2: MDHEN and SYDVKM. The CDR3 nucleotides are TGTGCCAGCAGTTCTTACTTGGACAAAATCAATCAGCCCCAGCATTTT. The encoded protein is CASSSYLDKINQPQHF.

The chain carries TRBV5-1 and TRBJ1-2, with D possibly being TRBD1 (6 bases). The CDR3 has 15 amino acids. Trimming removed 3 bases from V and 2 bases from J, with 14 bases in between. CDR1 SGHRS and CDR2 YFSETQ come from the germline V gene. CDR3 residues: CASSSDQGINYGYTF. DNA of the CDR3: TGCGCCAGCAGCTCCGACCAGGGGATCAACTATGGCTACACCTTC.

This CDR3 is CAISEGDRRLLEQYF. The CDR3 DNA reads as TGTGCCATCAGTGAGGGTGACAGGAGGCTATTAGAGCAGTACTTC. The rearrangement uses TRBV10-3 and TRBJ2-7, with D maybe TRBD1 (6 bases). Trimming cost V 2 bases and J 7 bases, with 18 bases left between them. The CDR3 has 15 amino acids. Germline V gives CDR1 ENHRY, CDR2 SYGVKD.

V and J are TRBV7-8 and TRBJ2-7, with a possible D match to TRBD1 (6 bases). Germline CDR1 reads SGHVS; CDR2 reads FQNEAQ. Trimming shortened V by 4 bases and J by 0 bases, and 19 bases separated the two germline ends. This CDR3 contains 17 residues. CDR3 DNA: TGTGCCAGCAGCTCAGAGTTGACAGGATCACTCTCCTACGAGCAGTACTTC. Translated, it gives CASSSELTGSLSYEQYF. The full variable domain, with the rest looked up from reference TRBV7-8 and TRBJ2-7, is GAGVSQSPRYKVAKRGQDVALRCDPISGHVSLFWYQQALGQGPEFLTYFQNEAQLDKSGLPSDRFFAERPEGSVSTLKIQRTQQEDSAVYLCASSSELTGSLSYEQYFGPGTRLTVT.

The V gene is TRBV18, the J gene TRBJ1-1, with D hard to call. Trimming took off 0 bases at V and 4 bases at J, with 6 bases between the two ends. CDR1 is KGHSH and CDR2 is LQKENI in the germline V gene. This CDR3 region has 13 residues. The CDR3: CASSPPGITEAFF. In DNA form, the CDR3 reads TGTGCCAGCTCACCACCGGGCATCACTGAAGCTTTCTTT. Complete variable domain (other parts from reference TRBV18 and TRBJ1-1): NAGVMQNPRHLVRRRGQEARLRCSPMKGHSHVYWYRQLPEEGLKFMVYLQKENIIDESGMPKERFSAEFPKEGPSILRIQQVVRGDSAAYFCASSPPGITEAFFGQGTRLTVV.

This chain uses TRBV13 with TRBJ1-6; TRBD1 agrees at 8 bases. The CDR3 is 15 amino acids. Germline trimming cut 3 bases from V and 9 bases from J; bases unmatched to any gene: 7. Germline CDR1 PRHDT, CDR2 FYEKMQ (reference sequence). CDR3 nucleotides: TGTGCCAGCAGCTTGGGAAGTCAGGGGGCTTCACCCCTCCACTTT. Protein product: CASSLGSQGASPLHF.

V is TRBV13 and J is TRBJ1-2; a weak D match, TRBD1 (5 bases). Trimming took 5 bases from V and 4 from J, leaving 14 bases between them. There are 14 residues in the CDR3. Germline lookup yields CDR1 PRHDT and CDR2 FYEKMQ (reference sequence). Here the CDR3 reads CASSPPETAYGYTF. The CDR3 region has the DNA TGTGCCAGCAGCCCCCCTGAGACAGCCTATGGCTACACCTTC. The full variable domain, completed using reference TRBV13 and TRBJ1-2, is AAGVIQSPRHLIKEKRETATLKCYPIPRHDTVYWYQQGPGQDPQFLISFYEKMQSDKGSIPDRFSAQQFSDYHSELNMSSLELGDSALYFCASSPPETAYGYTFGSGTRLTVV.

The V gene is TRBV24-1, the J gene TRBJ1-2; 9 nucleotides line up with TRBD1. This CDR3 has 14 amino acids. V lost 4 bases and J lost 5; bases outside the gene matches: 4. The germline V gene encodes CDR1 KGHDR and CDR2 SFDVKD. The CDR3 DNA sequence: TGTGCCACCAGTGACCGGGGACAGGGATATGGCTACACCTTC. Amino acids: CATSDRGQGYGYTF.

This chain connects TRBV2 to TRBJ1-6; D not certain. CDR1 and CDR2 from the germline V gene are SNHLY and FYNNEI. This CDR3 is built from 13 residues. Trimming left V 5 bases short and J 4 bases short, with 6 bases between. The CDR3 DNA reads TGTGCCAGCAGTCCAGGATATAATTCACCCCTCCACTTT. Translated: CASSPGYNSPLHF.

This chain links TRBV9 with TRBJ1-3; weak D call: TRBD1 (5 bases). Germline CDR1 reads SGDLS; CDR2 reads YYNGEE. The V end was cut by 0 bases, the J end by 1 base, with 17 bases between. CDR3 length: 18 residues. The CDR3 sequence: CASSVDGGWVLSGNTIYF. The CDR3 DNA sequence: TGTGCCAGCAGCGTAGACGGGGGGTGGGTACTATCTGGAAACACCATATATTTT.

This chain uses TRBV10-3 with TRBJ1-2, with 11 bases matching TRBD1. With 10 bases clipped from V and 2 bases from J, the junction kept 15 bases outside the gene matches. CDR3 length equals 17 residues. In germline, CDR1 is ENHRY, CDR2 SYGVKD. The CDR3 DNA follows: TGTGCCACCCAATCAAATGGCCGGACAGGGGGCAACTATGGCTACACCTTC. It translates to CATQSNGRTGGNYGYTF.

The chain carries TRBV16 and TRBJ2-3; the match to TRBD2 covers 11 bases. Germline V gene lookup returns CDR1 KGHSY and CDR2 FQNENV. This CDR3 region has 17 residues. V lost 8 bases and J lost 1; bases outside the gene matches: 11. Here the CDR3 reads CASGTSGSYYGTDTQYF. The CDR3 DNA sequence: TGTGCCAGCGGAACTAGCGGGAGTTACTACGGCACAGATACGCAGTATTTT.

This chain joins TRBV2 and TRBJ1-2; perhaps TRBD1 as D (6 bases). Trimming pared 5 bases from V and 4 bases from J, leaving 20 bases between. This CDR3 is 16 amino acids long. The germline V gene encodes CDR1 SNHLY and CDR2 FYNNEI. CDR3 DNA sequence: TGTGCCAGCAGTCAAGTGAGCGGGGGCGCATTCTATGGCTACACCTTC. Protein product: CASSQVSGGAFYGYTF.

This chain connects TRBV7-9 to TRBJ2-7, with 7 positions matching TRBD2. CDR1 and CDR2 (germline): SEHNR, FQNEAQ (reference sequence). The CDR3 spans 15 residues. V gave up 5 bases and J gave up 2 bases; unmatched junction bases: 9. The DNA of the CDR3 is TGTGCCAGCAGCCCGCCCGCGGGGGTTGCCTACGAGCAGTACTTC. Its translation is CASSPPAGVAYEQYF.

The chain is built from TRBV5-4 and TRBJ2-1; 10 bases are shared with TRBD1. Germline assignment: CDR1 SGHNT and CDR2 YYREEE (reference sequence). The V segment lost 5 bases and the J segment 7 bases; nucleotides outside the gene matches: 6. The CDR3 covers 14 residues. The chain's CDR3 is CASRQQDRGNEQFF. The CDR3, as DNA: TGTGCCAGCAGACAACAGGACAGGGGGAATGAGCAGTTCTTC.

The chain has TRBV19 and TRBJ2-1; D possibly corresponds to TRBD1 (5 bases). The germline V gene has CDR1 LNHDA and CDR2 SQIVND (reference sequence). V shed 3 bases and J shed 4 bases, with 7 bases lying between them. The CDR3 is 13 amino acids. The DNA of the CDR3 is TGTGCCAGTAGTATCGACAGATACAATGAGCAGTTCTTC. It is translated as CASSIDRYNEQFF.

The chain has TRBV10-3 and TRBJ2-2, with TRBD2 as a possible D gene (5 bases). This CDR3 has 16 amino acids. V was pared by 0 bases and J by 6 bases, with 14 bases between. The germline V gene encodes CDR1 ENHRY and CDR2 SYGVKD. The CDR3 coding sequence is TGTGCCATCAGTGAGTCGATGTCTAGCATGTCCGGGGAGCTGTTTTTT. This codes for CAISESMSSMSGELFF.